One sample yielded the 10 T cell receptor beta chains listed below, sequenced in a study of T cell responses to AZD1222 COVID-19 vaccine. The method was immunoSEQ multiplex PCR; TCRdb's version includes in-frame clones alone and lacks a portion of them. The table lists 60,000 to 75,000 clones, around 90% of them singletons. The sequenced sample was peripheral blood, obtained on day 0 of AZD1222 vaccination. Every receptor here comes from an adult in good health.

J is TRBJ1-6 and V is TRBV30; D may be TRBD1 (5 bases). The V end was cut by 4 bases, the J end by 10 bases, with 14 bases between. In germline, CDR1 is GTSNPN, CDR2 SVGIG (reference sequence). The CDR3 runs to 13 residues. CDR3 amino acids: CAWTREGYSPLHF. For the CDR3, the DNA is TGTGCCTGGACCAGGGAGGGGTACTCACCCCTCCACTTT.

This chain connects TRBV6-5 to TRBJ1-3, with D perhaps matching TRBD1 (6 bases). The germline CDR1 and CDR2 sequences are MNHEY and SVGAGI. The V end was cut by 5 bases, the J end by 0 bases, with 11 bases between. The CDR3 length is 15 residues. The CDR3 is CASSRDIISGNTIYF. CDR3 sequence (DNA): TGTGCCAGCAGTAGGGACATTATCTCTGGAAACACCATATATTTT.

The chain is built from TRBV10-3 and TRBJ1-3; 7 bases are shared with TRBD1. V gave up 1 base and J gave up 0 bases; unmatched junction bases: 3. The CDR3 is made up of 16 amino acids. The germline V gene encodes CDR1 ENHRY and CDR2 SYGVKD. This chain's CDR3 is CAISEWTGSSGNTIYF. The CDR3 bases are TGTGCCATCAGTGAGTGGACAGGCAGCTCTGGAAACACCATATATTTT.

This clone occurred once. J is TRBJ1-2 and V is TRBV18, with 9 bases matching TRBD1. V lost 4 bases and J lost 2; bases outside the gene matches: 5. The CDR3 consists of 15 residues. Germline loops: CDR1 KGHSH, CDR2 LQKENI. In DNA form, the CDR3 reads TGTGCCAGCTCACGACGGGACAGGGACAACTATGGCTACACCTTC. Residues: CASSRRDRDNYGYTF.

The chain uses TRBV7-9 and TRBJ1-2, with TRBD1 identical over 9 bases. This CDR3 region has 16 residues. Trimming took 0 bases from V and 3 from J; bases not matched to a gene: 5. Germline V gene lookup returns CDR1 SEHNR and CDR2 FQNEAQ (reference sequence). DNA for the CDR3: TGTGCCAGCAGCTTAGCGCTTACAGGGGGCTACTATGGCTACACCTTC. It is translated as CASSLALTGGYYGYTF.

The V and J genes are TRBV11-2 and TRBJ2-5; 7 nucleotides align to TRBD2. There are 15 residues in the CDR3. In germline, CDR1 is SGHAT, CDR2 FQNNGV. V shed 1 base, J shed 6 bases, and the junction held 8 bases outside the gene matches. The CDR3 DNA sequence: TGTGCCAGCAGCTTAGGGGGGGGTCCTAATAAGACCCAGTACTTC. Translating gives CASSLGGGPNKTQYF.

The CDR3 coding sequence is TGCGCCAGCAGCAATGGACAAAACACCGGGGAGCTGTTTTTT. Protein sequence: CASSNGQNTGELFF. The chain recombines TRBV5-1 with TRBJ2-2, with D perhaps TRBD1 (5 bases). The CDR3 runs to 14 residues. V lost 4 bases to trimming and J lost 2 bases, with 9 bases between them. CDR1 is SGHRS and CDR2 is YFSETQ in the germline V gene.

The V call is TRBV2, the J call TRBJ2-5; 9 bases align to TRBD2. The V segment lost 4 bases and the J segment 5 bases; nucleotides outside the gene matches: 2. The CDR3 length is 13 residues. Per germline, CDR1 SNHLY and CDR2 FYNNEI. CDR3 nucleotides: TGTGCCAGCAGTGGACTAGCGGAGGAGACCCAGTACTTC. Protein sequence: CASSGLAEETQYF.

The genes are TRBV7-9 and TRBJ2-2; tentative D call: TRBD1 (6 bases). Germline V gives CDR1 SEHNR, CDR2 FQNEAQ (reference sequence). The CDR3 contains 15 residues. Trimming shortened V by 5 bases and J by 7 bases, and 17 bases separated the two germline ends. The CDR3: CASSHAGARGGELFF. The CDR3 nucleotides read TGTGCCAGCAGCCACGCAGGGGCTCGGGGCGGGGAGCTGTTTTTT. Based on the CDR3 plus reference TRBV7-9 and TRBJ2-2, the full variable domain is DTGVSQNPRHKITKRGQNVTFRCDPISEHNRLYWYRQTLGQGPEFLTYFQNEAQLEKSRLLSDRFSAERPKGSFSTLEIQRTEQGDSAMYLCASSHAGARGGELFFGEGSRLTVL.

V gene TRBV15 combines with J gene TRBJ2-7; D may be TRBD1 or TRBD2 (7 bases each). Germline-derived CDR1 and CDR2 are LNHNV and YYDKDF (reference sequence). The CDR3 runs to 19 residues. V lost 1 base to trimming and J lost 2 bases, with 24 bases between them. The CDR3 protein is CATSRGRGIRDRDTYEQYF. The CDR3 DNA reads as TGTGCCACCAGCAGAGGGCGGGGGATCCGGGACAGAGATACCTACGAGCAGTACTTC.